This entry concerns a single T cell receptor (beta chain). This sample is part of a study of blood T cell repertoires in COVID-19. Study-wide context: Sites in the United States, Italy and Spain provided acute and convalescent COVID-19 samples. Sample material is recorded as cDNA or gDNA derived from T cells, B-cell-depleted T cells, or PBMCs.

Per the germline V gene, CDR1 is SGHVS and CDR2 is FQNEAQ. V gave up 5 bases and J gave up 2 bases; unmatched junction bases: 2. This CDR3 comprises 13 residues. The authors' processing: The assay estimated nucleated cells by amplifying reference gene primers. Data came from immunoSEQ multiplex PCR; TCRdb stores just in-frame clones and leaves some out. V, J and clone size derive from that table, while D and trimming were established from the DNA sequence. The sample yields 140,000 or so clones, approximately 90% seen once. Sample: peripheral blood. V gene TRBV7-8 combines with J gene TRBJ1-1, with 7 positions matching TRBD1. This TCR was sampled from a woman aged 80 or over with acute or convalescent COVID-19. CDR3 region: CASSRDSNTEAFF. The DNA for the CDR3 is TGTGCCAGCAGCCGGGACAGCAACACTGAAGCTTTCTTT.